The subject of this entry is one T cell receptor (beta chain). These data originate in a study of blood T cell repertoires in COVID-19. Study-wide background: Collection of acute and convalescent COVID-19 samples took place in the United States, Italy and Spain.

Enrolled through a virtual design, the participants were between about 18 and 100 years of age and came from fewer than 30 US areas. Cohort 3 recovered donors had two negative PCRs, clearance, or symptom resolution. This CDR3 is built from 13 residues. Germline V gene data show CDR1 as KGHDR and CDR2 as SFDVKD. The V segment lost 7 bases and the J segment 6 bases; nucleotides outside the gene matches: 6. Authors' processing steps: It was from reference gene primer amplification that nucleated cell counts were estimated. Generated by immunoSEQ multiplex PCR, the TCRdb table keeps only in-frame clones and is missing some. The V and J calls and clone size come from that table; D and trimming were worked out from the DNA. Among 250,000 to 350,000 clones listed, 88% were seen once.

The sequencing sample was made of PBMCs or T cells enriched from blood (not recorded which). The rearrangement joins TRBV24-1 to TRBJ1-2, with TRBD1 matching over 8 bases. The source is a woman aged 50 to 60 who had recovered from COVID-19. DNA of the CDR3: TGTGCCACCAGCAGACAGGGGTTTAATGGCTACACCTTC. This encodes CATSRQGFNGYTF.